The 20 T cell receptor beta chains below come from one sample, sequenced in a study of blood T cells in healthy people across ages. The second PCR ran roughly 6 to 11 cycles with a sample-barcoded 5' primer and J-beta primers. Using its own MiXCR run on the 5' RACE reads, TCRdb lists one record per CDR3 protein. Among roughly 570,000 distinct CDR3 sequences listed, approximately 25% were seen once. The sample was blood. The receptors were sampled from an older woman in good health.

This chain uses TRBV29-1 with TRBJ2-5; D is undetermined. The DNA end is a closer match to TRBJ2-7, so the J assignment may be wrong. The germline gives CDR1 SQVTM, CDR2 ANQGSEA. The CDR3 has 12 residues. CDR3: CSVGSTENEQYF. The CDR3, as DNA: TGCAGCGTGGGTTCAACGGAAAACGAGCAGTACTTC.

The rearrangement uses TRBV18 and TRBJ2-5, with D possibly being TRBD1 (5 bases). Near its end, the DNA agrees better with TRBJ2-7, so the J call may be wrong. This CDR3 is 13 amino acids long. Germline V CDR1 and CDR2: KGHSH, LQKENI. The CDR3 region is CASSPAGRDEQYF. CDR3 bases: TGTGCCAGCTCACCAGCAGGGCGAGACGAGCAGTACTTC.

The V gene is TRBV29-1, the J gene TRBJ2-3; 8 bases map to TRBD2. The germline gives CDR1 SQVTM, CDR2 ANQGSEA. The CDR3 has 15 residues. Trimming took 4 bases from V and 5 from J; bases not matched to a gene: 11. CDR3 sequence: CSVVLGAGGRDTQYF. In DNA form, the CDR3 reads TGCAGCGTTGTTCTCGGGGCGGGGGGCAGAGATACGCAGTATTTT.

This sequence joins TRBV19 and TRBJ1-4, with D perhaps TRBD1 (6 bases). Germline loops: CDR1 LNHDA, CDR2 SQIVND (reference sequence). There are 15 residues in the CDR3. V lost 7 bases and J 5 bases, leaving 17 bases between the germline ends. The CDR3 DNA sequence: TGTGCCAGTACCGGTCGACAGGTCCTAAATGAAAAACTGTTTTTT. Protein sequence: CASTGRQVLNEKLFF.

The CDR3 nucleotides read TGTGCCAGCAGTCCGGAGTTAGAGACCCAGTACTTC. It specifies CASSPELETQYF. J is TRBJ2-5 and V is TRBV2; no definite D call. V was shortened by 5 bases and J by 4 bases, with 8 bases between the two germline ends. The CDR3 is 12 residues long. Germline V lookup: CDR1 SNHLY, CDR2 FYNNEI.

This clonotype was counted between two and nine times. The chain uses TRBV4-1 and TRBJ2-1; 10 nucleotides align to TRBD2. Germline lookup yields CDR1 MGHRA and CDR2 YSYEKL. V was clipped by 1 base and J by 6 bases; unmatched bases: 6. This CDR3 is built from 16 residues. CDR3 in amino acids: CASSQVGTSGVNEQFF. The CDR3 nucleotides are TGCGCCAGCAGCCAAGTGGGAACTAGCGGGGTCAATGAGCAGTTCTTC.

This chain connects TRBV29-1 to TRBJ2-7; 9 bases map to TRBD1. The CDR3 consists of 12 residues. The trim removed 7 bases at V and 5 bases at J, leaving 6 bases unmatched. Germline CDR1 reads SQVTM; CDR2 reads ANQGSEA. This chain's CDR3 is CSAQTGGNEQYF. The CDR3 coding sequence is TGCAGCGCCCAGACAGGGGGAAACGAGCAGTACTTC.

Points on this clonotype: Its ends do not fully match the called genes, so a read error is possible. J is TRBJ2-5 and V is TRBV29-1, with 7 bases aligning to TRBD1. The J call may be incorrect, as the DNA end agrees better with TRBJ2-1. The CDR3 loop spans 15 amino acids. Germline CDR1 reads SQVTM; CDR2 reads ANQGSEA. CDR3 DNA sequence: TGCAGCGTTGCCTATGACAGGGAGACCTACAGTGAGCAGTTCTTC. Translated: CSVAYDRETYSEQFF.

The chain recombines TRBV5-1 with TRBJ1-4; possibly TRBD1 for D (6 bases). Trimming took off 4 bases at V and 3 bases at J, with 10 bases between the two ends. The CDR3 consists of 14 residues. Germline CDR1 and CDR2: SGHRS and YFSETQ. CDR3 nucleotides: TGCGCCAGCAGCGGGGACAACCCTAATGAAAAACTGTTTTTT. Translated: CASSGDNPNEKLFF.

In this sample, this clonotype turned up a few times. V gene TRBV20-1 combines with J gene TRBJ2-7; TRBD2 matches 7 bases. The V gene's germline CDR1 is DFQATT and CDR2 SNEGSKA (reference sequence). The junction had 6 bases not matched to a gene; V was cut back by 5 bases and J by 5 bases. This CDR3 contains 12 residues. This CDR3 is CSAVPGGHEQYF. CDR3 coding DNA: TGCAGTGCTGTCCCGGGGGGTCACGAGCAGTACTTC.

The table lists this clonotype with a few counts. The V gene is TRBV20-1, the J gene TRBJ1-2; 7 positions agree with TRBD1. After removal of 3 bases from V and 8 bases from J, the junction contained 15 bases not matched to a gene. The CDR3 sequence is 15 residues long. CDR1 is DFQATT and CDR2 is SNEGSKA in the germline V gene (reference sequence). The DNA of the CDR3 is TGCAGTGCTAGCCCAGGGGGTCAAATTCATAGGGGCTACACCTTC. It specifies CSASPGGQIHRGYTF.

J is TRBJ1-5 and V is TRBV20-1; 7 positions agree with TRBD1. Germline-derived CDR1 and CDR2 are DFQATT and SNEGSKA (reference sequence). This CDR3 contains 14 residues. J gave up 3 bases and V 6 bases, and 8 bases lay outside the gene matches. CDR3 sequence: CSAGQAAFNQPQHF. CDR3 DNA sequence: TGCAGTGCAGGACAGGCCGCTTTCAATCAGCCCCAGCATTTT.

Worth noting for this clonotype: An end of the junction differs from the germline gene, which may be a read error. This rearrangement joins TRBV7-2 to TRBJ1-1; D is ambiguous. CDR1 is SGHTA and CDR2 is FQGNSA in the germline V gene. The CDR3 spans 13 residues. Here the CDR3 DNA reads TGTGCCAGCAGCTTAGTTTATGGGGAAATGTGTATCTTT. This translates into CASSLVYGEMCIF. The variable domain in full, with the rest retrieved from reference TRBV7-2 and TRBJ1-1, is GAGVSQSPSNKVTEKGKDVELRCDPISGHTALYWYRQSLGQGLEFLIYFQGNSAPDKSGLPSDRFSAERTGGSVSTLTIQRTQQEDSAVYLCASSLVYGEMCIFGQGTRLTVV.

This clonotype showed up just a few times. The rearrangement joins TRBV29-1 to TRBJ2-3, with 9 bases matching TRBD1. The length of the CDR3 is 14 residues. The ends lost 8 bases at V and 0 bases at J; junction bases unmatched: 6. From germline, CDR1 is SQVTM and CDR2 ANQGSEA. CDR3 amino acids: CSSSGQGSTDTQYF. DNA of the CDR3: TGCAGCAGTTCTGGACAGGGGAGCACAGATACGCAGTATTTT.

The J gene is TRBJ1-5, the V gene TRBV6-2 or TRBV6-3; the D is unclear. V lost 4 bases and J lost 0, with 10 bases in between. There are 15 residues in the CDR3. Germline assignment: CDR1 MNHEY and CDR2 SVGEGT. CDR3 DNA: TGTGCCAGCAGTTTATTGAGAAATAGCAATCAGCCCCAGCATTTT. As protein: CASSLLRNSNQPQHF.

CDR3 sequence (DNA): TGTGCCAGCAGCCGCCAGGGGGATACGCAGTATTTT. Its translation is CASSRQGDTQYF. This chain connects TRBV7-3 to TRBJ2-3; tentatively, D is TRBD1 (6 bases). Trimming pared 5 bases from V and 6 bases from J, leaving 9 bases between. CDR1 and CDR2 (germline): SGHTA, FQGTGA. This CDR3 is 12 amino acids long.

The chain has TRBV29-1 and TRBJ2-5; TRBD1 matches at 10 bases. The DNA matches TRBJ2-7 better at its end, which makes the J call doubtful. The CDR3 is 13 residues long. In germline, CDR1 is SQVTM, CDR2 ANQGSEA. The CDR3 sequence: CSAGTGAAYEQYF. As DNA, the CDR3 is TGCAGCGCCGGGACAGGGGCCGCCTACGAGCAGTACTTC.

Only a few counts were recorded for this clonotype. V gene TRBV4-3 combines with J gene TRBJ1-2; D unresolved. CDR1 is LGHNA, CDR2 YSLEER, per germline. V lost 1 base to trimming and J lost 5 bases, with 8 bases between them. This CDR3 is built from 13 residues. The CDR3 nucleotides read TGCGCCAGCAGCCAAGGGCTATCATATGGCTACACCTTC. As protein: CASSQGLSYGYTF.

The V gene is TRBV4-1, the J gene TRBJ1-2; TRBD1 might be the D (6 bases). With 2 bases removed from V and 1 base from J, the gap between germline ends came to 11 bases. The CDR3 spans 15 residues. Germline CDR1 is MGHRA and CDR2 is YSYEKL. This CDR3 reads CASSQRQGNNYGYTF. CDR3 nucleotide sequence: TGCGCCAGCAGCCAACGGCAGGGGAATAACTATGGCTACACCTTC.

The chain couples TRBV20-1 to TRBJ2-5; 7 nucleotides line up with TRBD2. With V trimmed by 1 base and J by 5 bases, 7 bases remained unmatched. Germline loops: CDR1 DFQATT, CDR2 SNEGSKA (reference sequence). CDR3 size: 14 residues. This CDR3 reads CSARVMGREETQYF. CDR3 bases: TGCAGTGCTAGAGTCATGGGGCGGGAGGAGACCCAGTACTTC.